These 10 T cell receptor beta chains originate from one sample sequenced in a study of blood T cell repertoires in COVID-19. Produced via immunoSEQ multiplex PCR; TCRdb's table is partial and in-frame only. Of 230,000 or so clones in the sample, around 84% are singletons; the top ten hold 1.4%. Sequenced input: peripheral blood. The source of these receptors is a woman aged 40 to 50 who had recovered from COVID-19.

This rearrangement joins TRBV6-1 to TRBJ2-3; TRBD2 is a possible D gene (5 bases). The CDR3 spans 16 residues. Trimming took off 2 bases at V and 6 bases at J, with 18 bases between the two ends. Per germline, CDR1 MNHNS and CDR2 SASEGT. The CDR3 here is CASSELARIVRDTQYF. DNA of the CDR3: TGTGCCAGCAGTGAATTAGCGCGAATCGTTAGGGATACGCAGTATTTT.

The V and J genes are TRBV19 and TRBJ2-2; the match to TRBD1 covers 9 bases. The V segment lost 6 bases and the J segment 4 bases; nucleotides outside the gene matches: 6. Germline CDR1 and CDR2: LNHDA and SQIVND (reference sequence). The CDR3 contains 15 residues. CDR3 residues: CASRQGTGSTGELFF. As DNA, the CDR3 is TGTGCCAGTAGACAGGGGACAGGGTCCACCGGGGAGCTGTTTTTT.

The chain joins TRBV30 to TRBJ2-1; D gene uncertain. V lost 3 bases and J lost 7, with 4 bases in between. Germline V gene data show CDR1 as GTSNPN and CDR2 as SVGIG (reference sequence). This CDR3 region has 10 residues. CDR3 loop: CAWSVNEQFF. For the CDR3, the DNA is TGTGCCTGGAGCGTTAATGAGCAGTTCTTC.

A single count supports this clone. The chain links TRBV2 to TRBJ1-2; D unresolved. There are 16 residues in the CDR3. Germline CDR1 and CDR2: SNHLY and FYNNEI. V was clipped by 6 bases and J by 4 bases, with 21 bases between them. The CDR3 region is CASRLENSPGIYGYTF. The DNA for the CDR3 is TGTGCCAGCAGACTAGAGAACTCCCCCGGTATCTATGGCTACACCTTC.

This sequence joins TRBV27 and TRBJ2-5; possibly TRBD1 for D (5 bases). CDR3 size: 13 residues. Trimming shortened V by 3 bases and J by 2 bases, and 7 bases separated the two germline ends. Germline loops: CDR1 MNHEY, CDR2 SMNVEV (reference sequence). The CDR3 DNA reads TGTGCCAGCAGTTTGCGACAGCAAGAGACCCAGTACTTC. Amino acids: CASSLRQQETQYF.

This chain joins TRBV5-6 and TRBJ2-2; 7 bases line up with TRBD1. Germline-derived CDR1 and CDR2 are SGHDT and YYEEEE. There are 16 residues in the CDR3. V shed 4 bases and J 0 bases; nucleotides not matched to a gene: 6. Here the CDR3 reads CASSQPQGPNTGELFF. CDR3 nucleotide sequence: TGTGCCAGCAGCCAGCCACAGGGGCCGAACACCGGGGAGCTGTTTTTT.

In DNA form, the CDR3 reads TGTGCCAGCAGTGGTCCCCTAGGAGGGGGCAACCCGGAAGATACGCAGTATTTT. Its protein is CASSGPLGGGNPEDTQYF. The V gene is TRBV25-1, the J gene TRBJ2-3, with D maybe TRBD1 (7 bases). Germline V lookup: CDR1 MGHDK, CDR2 SYGVNS. This CDR3 comprises 18 residues. V was clipped by 4 bases and J by 5 bases, with 25 bases between them.

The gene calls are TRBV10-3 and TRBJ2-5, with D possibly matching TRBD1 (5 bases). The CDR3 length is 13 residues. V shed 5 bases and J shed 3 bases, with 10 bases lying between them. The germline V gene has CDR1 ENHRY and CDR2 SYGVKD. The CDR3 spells CAISKTDKETQYF. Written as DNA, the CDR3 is TGTGCCATCAGTAAGACAGACAAAGAGACCCAGTACTTC.

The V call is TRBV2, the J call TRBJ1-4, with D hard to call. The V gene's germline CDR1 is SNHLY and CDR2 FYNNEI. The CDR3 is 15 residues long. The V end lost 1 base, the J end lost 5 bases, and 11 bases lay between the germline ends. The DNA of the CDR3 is TGTGCCAGCAGTGAAGAACAGAAATACAATGAAAAACTGTTTTTT. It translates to CASSEEQKYNEKLFF. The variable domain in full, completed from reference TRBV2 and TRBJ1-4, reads EPEVTQTPSHQVTQMGQEVILRCVPISNHLYFYWYRQILGQKVEFLVSFYNNEISEKSEIFDDQFSVERPDGSNFTLKIRSTKLEDSAMYFCASSEEQKYNEKLFFGSGTQLSVL.

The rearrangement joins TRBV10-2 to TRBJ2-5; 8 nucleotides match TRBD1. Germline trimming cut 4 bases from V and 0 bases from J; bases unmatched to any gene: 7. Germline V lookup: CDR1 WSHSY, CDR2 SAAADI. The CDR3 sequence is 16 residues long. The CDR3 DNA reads TGCGCCAGCAGTGGGGGGGCAGGGGGCAACCAAGAGACCCAGTACTTC. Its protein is CASSGGAGGNQETQYF.